What follows are 30 T cell receptor beta chains derived from one specimen sequenced in a study of memory CD4+ T cells and cytomegalovirus serostatus. The protocol was immunoSEQ multiplex PCR, while the TCRdb copy is restricted to in-frame clones and leaves out a portion. Found here are just over 45,000 clones, under 80% of them singletons; the top ten hold 0.61%. Single viable CD3+CD4+CD8-CD45RO+ cells were sorted as the memory CD4+ T cells. Material for sequencing was memory CD4+ T cells from blood. These receptors all come from an adult in good health and CMV-seronegative.

V gene TRBV7-9 combines with J gene TRBJ2-3, with D uncertain. V lost 4 bases and J lost 14, with 19 bases in between. CDR1 and CDR2 from the germline V gene are SEHNR and FQNEAQ (reference sequence). The CDR3 extends over 13 amino acids. DNA for the CDR3: TGTGCCAGCAGCTCCGACATGTCGAGCCGCCCGTATTTT. Translated: CASSSDMSSRPYF.

This chain uses TRBV2 with TRBJ2-7; D may be TRBD2 (5 bases). The germline gives CDR1 SNHLY, CDR2 FYNNEI. The ends were cut back, 1 base at V and 1 base at J, with 14 bases in the middle. This CDR3 spans 16 amino acids. Written as DNA, the CDR3 is TGTGCCAGCAGTGAAGTTCCGCCGGGGAGTTCCTACGAGCAGTACTTC. This gives the protein CASSEVPPGSSYEQYF.

The chain carries TRBV15 and TRBJ2-2, with D possibly being TRBD1 or TRBD2 (5 bases each). The ends were cut back, 4 bases at V and 4 bases at J, with 13 bases in the middle. There are 15 residues in the CDR3. From germline, CDR1 is LNHNV and CDR2 YYDKDF (reference sequence). The CDR3 sequence: CATSKRTGGTGELFF. Written as DNA, the CDR3 is TGTGCCACCAGCAAACGCACAGGAGGCACCGGGGAGCTGTTTTTT.

With regard to this clone: Germline and junction disagree at one end, which may indicate a read error. The V and J genes are TRBV7-7 and TRBJ2-1; 11 bases are shared with TRBD2. The V gene's germline CDR1 is SSHAT and CDR2 FNYEAQ (reference sequence). The CDR3 length is 13 residues. In nucleotides, the CDR3 is TGTGCCAGCAGCATAGCGGGGGGGCCTGAGCAGTTCTTC. It translates to CASSIAGGPEQFF.

The chain recombines TRBV5-1 with TRBJ1-1; D possibly corresponds to TRBD1 (6 bases). The V gene lost 4 bases and the J gene lost 7 bases, with 14 bases spanning the gap. The CDR3 totals 13 residues. Germline V CDR1 and CDR2: SGHRS, YFSETQ. Written as DNA, the CDR3 is TGCGCCAGCAGCACACCGACAGGTAATGAAGCTTTCTTT. It translates to CASSTPTGNEAFF. The whole variable domain, filled in from reference TRBV5-1 and TRBJ1-1, reads KAGVTQTPRYLIKTRGQQVTLSCSPISGHRSVSWYQQTPGQGLQFLFEYFSETQRNKGNFPGRFSGRQFSNSRSEMNVSTLELGDSALYLCASSTPTGNEAFFGQGTRLTVV.

The V and J genes are TRBV5-6 and TRBJ1-2; 7 positions agree with TRBD1. V dropped 5 bases and J dropped 10; count of bases not matched to a gene: 14. Germline-derived CDR1 and CDR2 are SGHDT and YYEEEE. The CDR3 runs 14 residues. The CDR3: CASSPAGTVLTYTF. The CDR3 DNA is TGTGCCAGCAGTCCGGCAGGGACAGTCTTGACCTACACCTTC.

The chain combines TRBV2 with TRBJ1-3; 8 positions match TRBD1. This CDR3 spans 17 amino acids. V shed 5 bases and J 7 bases; nucleotides not matched to a gene: 16. Germline V lookup: CDR1 SNHLY, CDR2 FYNNEI. The CDR3 here is CASSSQGATLLDNTIYF. In nucleotides, the CDR3 is TGTGCCAGCAGTTCCCAGGGGGCTACTCTCCTGGACAACACCATATATTTT.

This clone was counted between two and nine times. The chain uses TRBV7-7 and TRBJ2-5; 7 nucleotides agree with TRBD1. Trimming cost V 3 bases and J 5 bases; bases outside gene matches: 3. CDR3 length: 13 amino acids. CDR1 is SSHAT, CDR2 FNYEAQ, per germline (reference sequence). The CDR3 DNA follows: TGTGCCAGCAGCTTGGGACAGTTGGAGACCCAGTACTTC. Its translation: CASSLGQLETQYF.

The J gene is TRBJ2-5, the V gene TRBV19, with D possibly TRBD2 on 7 matching bases. Trimming took off 8 bases at V and 4 bases at J, with 20 bases between the two ends. Looked up from germline, CDR1 is LNHDA and CDR2 is SQIVND (reference sequence). The length of the CDR3 is 15 residues. The CDR3, as DNA: TGTGCCAGTTCATCACGGGGGGCGCTGGGAGAGACCCAGTACTTC. Its protein is CASSSRGALGETQYF. Based on the CDR3 plus reference TRBV19 and TRBJ2-5, the full variable domain is DGGITQSPKYLFRKEGQNVTLSCEQNLNHDAMYWYRQDPGQGLRLIYYSQIVNDFQKGDIAEGYSVSREKKESFPLTVTSAQKNPTAFYLCASSSRGALGETQYFGPGTRLLVL.

The CDR3 loop is CASSLQGVTEAFF. In nucleotides, the CDR3 is TGCGCCAGCAGCTTACAGGGAGTCACTGAAGCTTTCTTT. This rearrangement joins TRBV5-1 to TRBJ1-1, with D perhaps TRBD1 (6 bases). V was shortened by 2 bases and J by 4 bases, with 9 bases between the two germline ends. This CDR3 has 13 residues. Germline CDR1 and CDR2: SGHRS and YFSETQ.

The V gene is TRBV6-5, the J gene TRBJ2-7; 8 bases agree with TRBD1. CDR3 length equals 15 residues. The germline gives CDR1 MNHEY, CDR2 SVGAGI. The trim removed 4 bases at V and 5 bases at J, leaving 10 bases unmatched. The CDR3 reads CASSLYGQGGDEQYF. The DNA for the CDR3 is TGTGCCAGCAGTTTATACGGACAGGGTGGCGACGAGCAGTACTTC.

This chain uses TRBV7-9 with TRBJ1-1; no definite D call. The CDR3 has 14 residues. CDR1 SEHNR and CDR2 FQNEAQ come from the germline V gene (reference sequence). Trimming left V 5 bases short and J 1 base short, with 11 bases between. DNA of the CDR3: TGTGCCAGCAGCCCCCCCGAACCGAACACTGAAGCTTTCTTT. Translated, it gives CASSPPEPNTEAFF.

This chain connects TRBV13 to TRBJ1-4; 9 bases fit TRBD1. CDR3 size: 14 residues. J lost 8 bases, V lost 5 bases, and 6 bases had no gene match. Germline lookup yields CDR1 PRHDT and CDR2 FYEKMQ (reference sequence). The DNA for the CDR3 is TGTGCCAGCAGCACACAGGGGGCGCGAGAAAAACTGTTTTTT. Translation gives CASSTQGAREKLFF.

This clone was seen once. This chain joins TRBV5-1 and TRBJ2-3; TRBD2 aligns across 15 bases. Germline CDR1 SGHRS, CDR2 YFSETQ. V shed 7 bases and J 3 bases; nucleotides not matched to a gene: 12. This CDR3 has 18 amino acids. DNA of the CDR3: TGCGCCAGCTCCTCCGGACTAGCGGGGGGGCCGTTTACAGATACGCAGTATTTT. It is translated as CASSSGLAGGPFTDTQYF.

This clone was counted a few times. The chain recombines TRBV7-8 with TRBJ1-1; unclear D gene. CDR1 is SGHVS and CDR2 is FQNEAQ in the germline V gene. Trimming left V 7 bases short and J 6 bases short, with 12 bases between. CDR3 length equals 12 residues. The CDR3 spells CASNKIWAEAFF. In DNA form, the CDR3 reads TGTGCCAGCAATAAGATTTGGGCTGAAGCTTTCTTT.

As DNA, the CDR3 is TGTGCCAGCAGTTGGGGGGCAGCCAATAATTCACCCCTCCACTTT. Translation: CASSWGAANNSPLHF. The V call is TRBV6-5, the J call TRBJ1-6; tentatively, D is TRBD1 (6 bases). Germline assignment: CDR1 MNHEY and CDR2 SVGAGI. Trimming left V 4 bases short and J 5 bases short, with 12 bases between. The CDR3 contains 15 residues.

The rearrangement uses TRBV5-1 and TRBJ2-5; D is uncertain. CDR1 SGHRS and CDR2 YFSETQ come from the germline V gene. Trimming removed 4 bases at V and 5 bases at J, with 15 bases between. CDR3 size: 14 residues. The CDR3 DNA reads TGCGCCAGCAGCAGATCGACCCCTGTGGAGACCCAGTACTTC. Translated: CASSRSTPVETQYF.

The chain employs TRBV28 and TRBJ2-1; D gene unclear. The CDR3 is 16 residues long. V was cut by 10 bases and J by 7 bases, with 26 bases left in between. In germline, CDR1 is MDHEN, CDR2 SYDVKM. The CDR3 bases are TGTGCCACCCACGACTCCGGGTTGCTAAAGTGGAATGAGCAGTTCTTC. It translates to CATHDSGLLKWNEQFF.

The chain uses TRBV4-1 and TRBJ2-1; the match to TRBD2 covers 7 bases. This CDR3 spans 16 amino acids. Germline CDR1 reads MGHRA; CDR2 reads YSYEKL. J gave up 0 bases and V 6 bases, and 8 bases lay outside the gene matches. DNA of the CDR3: TGCGCCAGCAGTTACGACGGGGGGAACTCCTACAATGAGCAGTTCTTC. Translated, it gives CASSYDGGNSYNEQFF.

The V gene is TRBV6-1, the J gene TRBJ1-5, with D unclear. This CDR3 is built from 14 residues. V gave up 6 bases and J gave up 2 bases, with 11 bases separating them. Germline assignment: CDR1 MNHNS and CDR2 SASEGT. In nucleotides, the CDR3 is TGTGCCAGCAGGAGGCAGGTGGGCAATCAGCCCCAGCATTTT. Protein sequence: CASRRQVGNQPQHF.

The V call is TRBV7-9, the J call TRBJ1-2; D ambiguous. Between the trimmed V and J ends, which lost 6 bases and 4 bases, there was a span of 18 bases. The CDR3 consists of 15 residues. The V gene's germline CDR1 is SEHNR and CDR2 FQNEAQ (reference sequence). DNA of the CDR3: TGTGCCAGCAGTTCCGGACCGTCGTGGGTCTATGGCTACACCTTC. Its translation is CASSSGPSWVYGYTF.

This clone was seen a single time. J is TRBJ1-6 and V is TRBV12-5; D remains ambiguous. The germline CDR1 and CDR2 sequences are LGHNT and FRNRAP. This CDR3 spans 17 amino acids. V lost 0 bases to trimming and J lost 5 bases, with 14 bases between them. CDR3 in amino acids: CASGLVLTRADNSPLHF. The CDR3 region has the DNA TGTGCTAGTGGTTTGGTACTCACGAGGGCGGATAATTCACCCCTCCACTTT.

The gene calls are TRBV2 and TRBJ1-2; D is possibly TRBD1 (5 bases). Germline V gene lookup returns CDR1 SNHLY and CDR2 FYNNEI. CDR3 length equals 12 residues. Trimming took off 6 bases at V and 7 bases at J, with 12 bases between the two ends. CDR3: CASSQGSAGYTF. For the CDR3, the DNA is TGTGCCAGCAGCCAGGGTTCCGCTGGCTACACCTTC.

The rearrangement joins TRBV4-3 to TRBJ2-7; 8 nucleotides align to TRBD2. Germline values: CDR1 LGHNA, CDR2 YSLEER. The CDR3 length is 16 residues. V trimming: 0 bases; J trimming: 2 bases; junction bases outside the gene matches: 6. The CDR3 DNA follows: TGCGCCAGCAGCCAAGAGGCCCTCGGGGGGGCCTACGAGCAGTACTTC. It is translated as CASSQEALGGAYEQYF.

The chain carries TRBV7-8 and TRBJ2-7, with TRBD2 identical over 7 bases. The trim removed 1 base at V and 2 bases at J, leaving 5 bases unmatched. This CDR3 region has 15 residues. CDR1 SGHVS and CDR2 FQNEAQ come from the germline V gene. CDR3 in DNA: TGTGCCAGCAGCTTAGAGTACGGGGGGACCTACGAGCAGTACTTC. Residues: CASSLEYGGTYEQYF.

The V gene is TRBV7-2, the J gene TRBJ2-5; D is uncertain. There are 15 residues in the CDR3. Germline V lookup: CDR1 SGHTA, CDR2 FQGNSA. V lost 1 base and J 3 bases, leaving 12 bases between the germline ends. In DNA form, the CDR3 reads TGTGCCAGCAGCTTAGTTGTCGGGCTAAAAGAGACCCAGTACTTC. As protein: CASSLVVGLKETQYF.

This rearrangement joins TRBV25-1 to TRBJ2-7; 11 bases line up with TRBD1. The CDR3 sequence is 15 residues long. V lost 5 bases and J lost 3; bases outside the gene matches: 6. Per germline, CDR1 MGHDK and CDR2 SYGVNS. CDR3 nucleotides: TGTGCCAGCAGTCCCGTCGGGACAGGGGGCTACGAGCAGTACTTC. Translated: CASSPVGTGGYEQYF.

To note about this clone: Its ends do not fully match the called genes, so a read error is possible. At the DNA level, this CDR3 is encoded by other sequences in the same sample as well. The chain joins TRBV2 to TRBJ1-2; D is possibly TRBD1 (6 bases). Germline V gene sequence: CDR1 SNHLY, CDR2 FYNNEI. This CDR3 has 12 amino acids. The chain's CDR3 is CASTWTEDGYTF. The DNA of the CDR3 is TGCGCCAGCACATGGACAGAAGATGGCTACACCTTC.

CDR3 loop: CASSYSRRRHNEQFF. The CDR3 coding sequence is TGTGCCAGCAGTTATTCAAGACGACGACACAATGAGCAGTTCTTC. V is TRBV6-9 and J is TRBJ2-1; no clear D gene. V dropped 0 bases and J dropped 5 bases, with 11 bases sitting between them. CDR3 length equals 15 residues. CDR1 and CDR2 from the germline V gene are MNHGY and SVAAGI.

The chain combines TRBV7-9 with TRBJ2-7; D is ambiguous. The V end lost 1 base, the J end lost 4 bases, and 5 bases lay between the germline ends. Germline V gene lookup returns CDR1 SEHNR and CDR2 FQNEAQ (reference sequence). The CDR3 contains 12 residues. This CDR3 reads CASSLGSYEQYF. DNA of the CDR3: TGTGCCAGCAGCTTAGGGAGTTACGAGCAGTACTTC.